The rows below give T cell receptor beta chains drawn from one sample of a study of blood T cell repertoires in COVID-19. Some clones are missing from TCRdb's copy, which holds only in-frame ones; the method was immunoSEQ multiplex PCR. Of 180,000 or so clones listed, more than 75% are singletons. The specimen was peripheral blood. These receptors all come from a person aged 70 to 85 with COVID-19, enrolled during active disease. Both conserved end residues are part of each CDR3. Each record gives: D gene, clone size, V gene, J gene, CDR3 protein, CDR3 DNA. A D gene is named only where the DNA matches it firmly. For some rows the clone size is stated as once, few or many, or as a class when expanded; others skip it.

-	-	TRBV5-6	TRBJ2-7	CASSLGKAREQYF	TGTGCCAGCAGCTTGGGAAAAGCGCGCGAGCAGTACTTC
TRBD1	few	TRBV27	TRBJ2-5	CASSLSPGQPETQYF	TGTGCCAGCAGTCTCTCCCCGGGACAGCCAGAGACCCAGTACTTC
-	-	TRBV12-2	TRBJ2-1	CASRPSGGLEEQFF	TGTGCAAGTCGTCCAAGCGGGGGGCTAGAGGAGCAGTTCTTC
-	-	TRBV9	TRBJ2-3	CASSVTGLGFATSWTDTQYF	TGTGCCAGCAGCGTCACAGGGCTCGGCTTCGCCACCTCTTGGACAGATACGCAGTATTTT
TRBD2	-	TRBV9	TRBJ2-2	CASSVGPSGGTGELFF	TGTGCCAGCAGCGTAGGTCCTAGCGGGGGTACCGGGGAGCTGTTTTTT
TRBD1	-	TRBV28	TRBJ1-4	CASSLTGATNEKLFF	TGTGCCAGCAGTTTGACAGGGGCAACTAATGAAAAACTGTTTTTT
-	-	TRBV20-1	TRBJ1-5	CSASSGNQPQHF	TGCAGTGCTAGTTCGGGAAATCAGCCCCAGCATTTT
-	-	TRBV6-1	TRBJ1-2	CASSEALRGANYGYTF	TGTGCCAGCAGTGAAGCGCTTCGGGGAGCTAACTATGGCTACACCTTC
-	-	TRBV6-5	TRBJ2-7	CASSYSGGTYEQYF	TGTGCCAGCAGTTACTCGGGCGGGACCTACGAGCAGTACTTC
TRBD1	-	TRBV12-3/TRBV12-4	TRBJ1-5	CASRMIQGQPQHF	TGTGCCAGCAGGATGATACAGGGGCAGCCCCAGCATTTT
-	-	TRBV7-8	TRBJ1-3	CASSLASQGGNTIYF	TGTGCCAGCAGCTTAGCTAGCCAGGGTGGAAACACCATATATTTT
-	-	TRBV11-1	TRBJ2-2	CASSLAAGNGELFF	TGTGCCAGCAGCTTAGCTGCGGGGAACGGGGAGCTGTTTTTT
-	once	TRBV28	TRBJ2-3	CASRPDYPGNTQYF	TGTGCCAGCAGACCAGACTACCCGGGAAATACGCAGTATTTT
-	-	TRBV3-1/TRBV3-2	TRBJ1-4	CASSQGEQGGEKLFF	TGTGCCAGCAGCCAAGGGGAACAGGGTGGGGAAAAACTGTTTTTT
-	-	TRBV30	TRBJ2-3	CAWSSGVAADTQYF	TGTGCCTGGAGCTCGGGGGTTGCCGCAGATACGCAGTATTTT
TRBD2	-	TRBV7-3	TRBJ2-5	CASSRGGQETQYF	TGTGCCAGCAGCCGGGGGGGTCAAGAGACCCAGTACTTC
TRBD1	once	TRBV7-2	TRBJ1-2	CASSLGDRVVGYTF	TGTGCCAGCAGCTTAGGGGACAGGGTTGTTGGCTACACCTTC
TRBD2	-	TRBV28	TRBJ2-1	CASSLIAGVKFF	TGTGCCAGCAGTTTAATCGCGGGAGTCAAGTTCTTC
TRBD2	-	TRBV4-1	TRBJ2-3	CASSQEFRSSGGAVTDTQYF	TGCGCCAGCAGCCAAGAATTCCGATCTAGCGGGGGGGCCGTCACAGATACGCAGTATTTT
-	-	TRBV6-5	TRBJ1-2	CASSFRGGYTF	TGTGCCAGCAGTTTCCGGGGGGGCTACACCTTC
TRBD1	-	TRBV6-5	TRBJ1-3	CASSYRGTATGNTIYF	TGTGCCAGCAGTTATCGTGGGACAGCCACTGGAAACACCATATATTTT
-	-	TRBV11-1	TRBJ2-7	CASSRQQGYEQYF	TGTGCCAGCAGCAGACAACAGGGTTACGAGCAGTACTTC
TRBD2	few	TRBV5-4	TRBJ2-1	CASSLRLAGNEQFF	TGTGCCAGCAGCTTGAGGCTAGCGGGAAATGAGCAGTTCTTC
-	-	TRBV5-6	TRBJ1-1	CASSLRSGGTEAFF	TGTGCCAGCAGCTTGCGGAGTGGGGGGACTGAAGCTTTCTTT
-	-	TRBV27	TRBJ1-2	CASSTGSGGYTF	TGTGCCAGCAGTACAGGGTCTGGTGGCTACACCTTC
-	-	TRBV5-8	TRBJ1-5	CASSLGGSLQPQHF	TGTGCCAGCAGCTTAGGAGGTTCCCTCCAGCCCCAGCATTTT
-	-	TRBV24-1	TRBJ1-2	CATSDESLTGNYGYTF	TGTGCCACCAGTGATGAATCGTTGACGGGGAACTATGGCTACACCTTC
-	-	TRBV6-2/TRBV6-3	TRBJ1-1	CASSSNQGIGTEAFF	TGTGCCAGCAGTAGTAACCAGGGGATTGGCACTGAAGCTTTCTTT
TRBD2	-	TRBV4-3	TRBJ2-3	CASSQNFLAGEGTDTQYF	TGCGCCAGCAGCCAAAATTTCTTAGCGGGGGAGGGGACAGATACGCAGTATTTT
TRBD1	-	TRBV19	TRBJ2-7	CASSGRQGSSYEQYF	TGTGCCAGTAGTGGACGACAGGGAAGCTCCTACGAGCAGTACTTC
TRBD2	-	TRBV28	TRBJ2-7	CASSLQGGRAGEQYF	TGTGCCAGCAGTTTACAGGGCGGGAGAGCGGGGGAGCAGTACTTC
-	-	TRBV6-5	TRBJ1-1	CASSNRRGSAEAFF	TGTGCCAGCAGTAACCGCAGGGGATCGGCTGAAGCTTTCTTT
TRBD2	-	TRBV5-6	TRBJ2-2	CASSGKSGLASTGELFF	TGTGCCAGCAGCGGAAAGTCGGGACTAGCGTCGACCGGGGAGCTGTTTTTT
-	few	TRBV2	TRBJ2-6	CASTRYSGANVLTF	TGTGCCAGCACCAGGTACTCTGGGGCCAACGTCCTGACTTTC
-	once	TRBV7-9	TRBJ1-2	CASSPRPSINYGYTF	TGTGCCAGCAGCCCCCGCCCAAGCATTAACTATGGCTACACCTTC
TRBD1	-	TRBV7-2	TRBJ1-1	CASSLWGTGGWNTEAFF	TGTGCCAGCAGCTTATGGGGGACAGGCGGATGGAACACTGAAGCTTTCTTT
-	-	TRBV27	TRBJ1-1	CASSLFYRPKNTEAFF	TGTGCCAGCAGTTTATTCTACCGCCCTAAGAACACTGAAGCTTTCTTT
-	-	TRBV18	TRBJ2-7	CASSPGGSYEQYF	TGTGCCAGCTCACCAGGGGGGTCCTACGAGCAGTACTTC
TRBD2	-	TRBV7-3	TRBJ2-5	CASSSGTSGNQETQYF	TGTGCCAGCAGCTCAGGGACTAGCGGGAACCAAGAGACCCAGTACTTC
-	-	TRBV28	TRBJ1-1	CASSSYSNTEAFF	TGTGCCAGCAGTTCCTACTCCAACACTGAAGCTTTCTTT
TRBD1	-	TRBV4-1	TRBJ2-2	CASSPRSTGEDTGELFF	TGCGCCAGCAGCCCCCGGTCGACAGGGGAGGACACCGGGGAGCTGTTTTTT
TRBD2	-	TRBV28	TRBJ2-1	CASSFGGVNEQFF	TGTGCCAGCAGTTTCGGGGGGGTGAATGAGCAGTTCTTC
TRBD2	-	TRBV19	TRBJ2-3	CASTQYAGGVDTQYF	TGTGCCAGTACTCAGTATGCGGGAGGGGTGGATACGCAGTATTTT